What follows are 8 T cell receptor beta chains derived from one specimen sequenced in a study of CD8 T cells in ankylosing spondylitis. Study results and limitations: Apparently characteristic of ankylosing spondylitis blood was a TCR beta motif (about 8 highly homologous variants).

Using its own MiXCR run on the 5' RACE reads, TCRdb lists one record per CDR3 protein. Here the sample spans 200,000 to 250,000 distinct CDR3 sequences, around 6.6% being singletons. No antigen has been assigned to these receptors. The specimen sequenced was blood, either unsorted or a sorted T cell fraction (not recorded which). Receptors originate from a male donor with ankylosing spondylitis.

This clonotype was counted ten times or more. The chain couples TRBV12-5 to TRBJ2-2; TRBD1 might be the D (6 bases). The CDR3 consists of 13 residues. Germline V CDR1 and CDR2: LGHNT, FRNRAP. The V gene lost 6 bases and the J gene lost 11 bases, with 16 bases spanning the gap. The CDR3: CASGPDSNRELFF. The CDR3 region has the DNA TGTGCTAGTGGCCCGGACAGCAACCGAGAGCTGTTTTTT.

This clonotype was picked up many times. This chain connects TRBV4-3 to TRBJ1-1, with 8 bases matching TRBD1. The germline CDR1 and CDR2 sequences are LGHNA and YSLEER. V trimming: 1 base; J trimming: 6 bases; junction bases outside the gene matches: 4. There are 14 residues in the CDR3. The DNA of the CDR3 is TGCGCCAGCAGCCAAGGGACAGGGCGGGCTGAAGCTTTCTTT. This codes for CASSQGTGRAEAFF.

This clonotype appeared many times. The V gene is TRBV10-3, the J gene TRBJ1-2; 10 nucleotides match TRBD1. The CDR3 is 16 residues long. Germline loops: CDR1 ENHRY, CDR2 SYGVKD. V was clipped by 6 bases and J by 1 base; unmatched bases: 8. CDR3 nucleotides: TGTGCCATCAGCGGGGACAGGGGACTATTTAACTATGGCTACACCTTC. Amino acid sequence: CAISGDRGLFNYGYTF.

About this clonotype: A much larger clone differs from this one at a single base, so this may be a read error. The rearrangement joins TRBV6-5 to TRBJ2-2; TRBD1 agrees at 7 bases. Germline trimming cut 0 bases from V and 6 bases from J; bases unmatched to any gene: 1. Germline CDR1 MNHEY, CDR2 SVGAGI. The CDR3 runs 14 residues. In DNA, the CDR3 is TGTGCCAGCAGTTACTCGCAGGGGGCCGGGGAGCTGTTTTTT. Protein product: CASSYSQGAGELFF.

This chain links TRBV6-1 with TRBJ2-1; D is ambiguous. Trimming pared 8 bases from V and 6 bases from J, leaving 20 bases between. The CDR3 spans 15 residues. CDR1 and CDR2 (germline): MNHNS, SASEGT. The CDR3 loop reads CASQIELGKSNEQFF. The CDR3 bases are TGTGCCAGCCAGATCGAGTTAGGGAAATCCAATGAGCAGTTCTTC.

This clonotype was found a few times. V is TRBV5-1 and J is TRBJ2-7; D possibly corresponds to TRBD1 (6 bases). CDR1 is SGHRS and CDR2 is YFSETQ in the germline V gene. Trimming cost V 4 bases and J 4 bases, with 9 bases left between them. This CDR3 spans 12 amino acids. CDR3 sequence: CASSHGQYEQYF. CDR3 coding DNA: TGCGCCAGCAGCCATGGACAGTACGAGCAGTACTTC.

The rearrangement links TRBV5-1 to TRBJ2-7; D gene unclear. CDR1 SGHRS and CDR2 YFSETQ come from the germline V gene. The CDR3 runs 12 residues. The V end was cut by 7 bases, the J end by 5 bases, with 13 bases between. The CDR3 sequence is CASWVDRNEQYF. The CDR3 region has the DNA TGCGCCAGCTGGGTGGATAGAAACGAGCAGTACTTC.

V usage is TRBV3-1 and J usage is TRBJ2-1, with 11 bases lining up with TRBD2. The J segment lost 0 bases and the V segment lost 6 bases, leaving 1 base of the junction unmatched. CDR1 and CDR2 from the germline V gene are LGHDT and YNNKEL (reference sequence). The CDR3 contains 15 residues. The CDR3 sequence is CASRTSGSSYNEQFF. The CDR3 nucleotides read TGTGCCAGCAGAACTAGCGGGAGCTCCTACAATGAGCAGTTCTTC.